This TCR beta chain was sequenced for a study of T cells in Graves' hyperthyroidism and ophthalmopathy. The CDR3 regions of TCR beta were amplified from RNA transcripts. Initially, a first-round RT-PCR of the TCR CDR3 employed the HTBI primer set. MiXCR was run by TCRdb on the multiplex PCR reads, yielding one entry per CDR3 protein. Of roughly 560,000 distinct CDR3 sequences detected, approximately 15% appear once; the ten largest clones hold 4.3%. At least ten counts were recorded for this clonotype. Per the germline V gene, CDR1 is MNHEY and CDR2 is SMNVEV (reference sequence). V shed 5 bases, J shed 1 base, and the junction held 4 bases outside the gene matches. The length of the CDR3 is 14 residues.

The genes are TRBV27 and TRBJ2-5; 7 bases map to TRBD1. The sequence was collected from a woman between 40 and 50 years old with Graves' ophthalmopathy. Sequencing was performed on blood. The CDR3 DNA reads TGTGCCAGCAGTCAGACAGGGCCCCAAGAGACCCAGTACTTC. Amino acid sequence: CASSQTGPQETQYF.